The 26 T cell receptor beta chains in this list originate from one sample, sequenced in a study of OX40 agonist ivuxolimab in advanced cancers. Libraries were prepared by immunoSEQ multiplex PCR; TCRdb keeps only in-frame clonotypes and omits some of them. The sample has some 74,000 clones; 88% are singletons. The source was CD4+ or CD8+ T cells sorted from blood, collected in a trial of the OX40 agonist ivuxolimab. These receptors originate from an adult with an advanced solid tumor such as melanoma, head and neck, liver or kidney cancer.

V usage is TRBV7-2 and J usage is TRBJ2-7; 8 bases fit TRBD1. The CDR3 loop spans 15 amino acids. The trim removed 6 bases at V and 0 bases at J, leaving 7 bases unmatched. Germline assignment: CDR1 SGHTA and CDR2 FQGNSA. CDR3 sequence: CASRQGVDSSYEQYF. The CDR3 nucleotides read TGTGCCAGCAGACAGGGGGTGGACTCCTCCTACGAGCAGTACTTC.

This clone was picked up one time. This rearrangement joins TRBV28 to TRBJ1-4, with D maybe TRBD1 (5 bases). Trimming removed 2 bases from V and 7 bases from J, with 11 bases in between. The germline V gene encodes CDR1 MDHEN and CDR2 SYDVKM. This CDR3 has 14 amino acids. The DNA for the CDR3 is TGTGCCAGCAGTTTAACAGGCTCGGGTGAAAAACTGTTTTTT. Its translation is CASSLTGSGEKLFF.

The chain couples TRBV14 to TRBJ2-5, with TRBD1 matching 9 bases. Germline V gene lookup returns CDR1 SGHDN and CDR2 FVKESK. Trimming at V came to 5 bases and at J to 2 bases, leaving 9 bases not matched to a gene. The length of the CDR3 is 16 residues. The CDR3 region has the DNA TGTGCCAGCAGCGAGGGGGGACAGGGACGACAAGAGACCCAGTACTTC. Translation gives CASSEGGQGRQETQYF.

This sequence joins TRBV2 and TRBJ1-6; D gene unclear. Germline lookup yields CDR1 SNHLY and CDR2 FYNNEI. Trimming stripped 8 bases from V and 6 bases from J, with 8 bases between. CDR3 length: 12 amino acids. Here the CDR3 DNA reads TGTGCCAGCTCGGGATTTAATTCACCCCTCCACTTT. Encoded protein: CASSGFNSPLHF.

The chain combines TRBV28 with TRBJ2-7; D is undetermined. Trimming left V 1 base short and J 0 bases short, with 4 bases between. Germline lookup yields CDR1 MDHEN and CDR2 SYDVKM. This CDR3 has 13 amino acids. CDR3 in amino acids: CASSLYVSYEQYF. For the CDR3, the DNA is TGTGCCAGCAGTTTATACGTCTCCTACGAGCAGTACTTC.

This clone was recorded only once. CDR3 coding DNA: TGTGCCTGGGCCGGACTAGCGGGGACAGATACGCAGTATTTT. It yields the protein CAWAGLAGTDTQYF. This chain uses TRBV30 with TRBJ2-3, with 12 nucleotides matching TRBD2. Germline V gives CDR1 GTSNPN, CDR2 SVGIG (reference sequence). V lost 5 bases to trimming and J lost 3 bases; unmatched junction nucleotides: 3. This CDR3 is 14 amino acids long.

In DNA form, the CDR3 reads TGTGCCAGCAGCTCCAGACAGGCCAACACAGATACGCAGTATTTT. As protein: CASSSRQANTDTQYF. This chain uses TRBV11-3 with TRBJ2-3, with D tentatively TRBD1 (6 bases). V dropped 4 bases and J dropped 2 bases, with 13 bases sitting between them. The CDR3 is 15 residues long. Germline V lookup: CDR1 SGHNT, CDR2 YENEEA.

The chain couples TRBV15 to TRBJ2-7; the D is unclear. CDR1 is LNHNV, CDR2 YYDKDF, per germline (reference sequence). V was cut by 0 bases and J by 3 bases, with 9 bases left in between. This CDR3 has 14 residues. This chain's CDR3 is CATSREGPFYEQYF. In DNA, the CDR3 is TGTGCCACCAGCAGAGAAGGGCCTTTCTACGAGCAGTACTTC.

V usage is TRBV7-6 and J usage is TRBJ2-1; the D gene is possibly TRBD1 (5 bases). Germline V gene sequence: CDR1 SGHVS, CDR2 FNYEAQ. V lost 5 bases, J lost 9 bases, and 20 bases lay in between. CDR3 length: 15 residues. The CDR3 sequence: CASSATSGSTVEQFF. CDR3 bases: TGTGCCAGCAGCGCTACTTCAGGGTCCACAGTTGAGCAGTTCTTC.

The chain joins TRBV27 to TRBJ2-7; 10 nucleotides line up with TRBD2. Germline CDR1 and CDR2: MNHEY and SMNVEV (reference sequence). V lost 3 bases to trimming and J lost 2 bases; unmatched junction nucleotides: 4. The CDR3 loop spans 15 amino acids. The CDR3 region is CASSFKREGPYEQYF. The DNA for the CDR3 is TGTGCCAGCAGTTTCAAGCGGGAGGGTCCCTACGAGCAGTACTTC.

V gene TRBV28 combines with J gene TRBJ1-2; D is unresolved. Germline V gene lookup returns CDR1 MDHEN and CDR2 SYDVKM. The CDR3 is 13 amino acids. The V and J ends lost 4 bases and 4 bases respectively, with 10 bases between them. CDR3 sequence (DNA): TGTGCCAGCAGTTCCCAGGAGGGCTATGGCTACACCTTC. This sequence encodes CASSSQEGYGYTF.

V usage is TRBV12-2 and J usage is TRBJ2-6. TRBV12-2 is recorded as a pseudogene. The length of the CDR3 is 13 residues. CDR3 loop: CASRRAGANVLTF. In DNA, the CDR3 is TGTGCAAGTCGCAGGGCAGGGGCCAACGTCCTGACTTTC.

The chain recombines TRBV5-6 with TRBJ1-3; no definite D call. CDR1 is SGHDT and CDR2 is YYEEEE in the germline V gene. Trimming cost V 4 bases and J 0 bases, with 14 bases left between them. This CDR3 spans 16 amino acids. The CDR3 here is CASSLWTTGSGNTIYF. In DNA, the CDR3 is TGTGCCAGCAGCCTATGGACGACGGGCTCTGGAAACACCATATATTTT. Together with reference TRBV5-6 and TRBJ1-3, the CDR3 gives the full variable domain: DAGVTQSPTHLIKTRGQQVTLRCSPKSGHDTVSWYQQALGQGPQFIFQYYEEEERQRGNFPDRFSGHQFPNYSSELNVNALLLGDSALYLCASSLWTTGSGNTIYFGEGSWLTVV.

The V gene is TRBV10-2, the J gene TRBJ1-2, with D possibly TRBD1 on 5 matching bases. Germline CDR1 is WSHSY and CDR2 is SAAADI. The V gene lost 4 bases and the J gene lost 2 bases, with 14 bases spanning the gap. This CDR3 has 15 amino acids. CDR3 residues: CASSVGRVLNYGYTF. CDR3 nucleotides: TGCGCCAGCAGTGTCGGCAGGGTGCTAAACTATGGCTACACCTTC.

The V and J genes are TRBV6-1 and TRBJ1-5; D is unresolved. This CDR3 comprises 15 residues. V was trimmed by 1 base and J by 0 bases, leaving 7 bases between them. CDR1 and CDR2 (germline): MNHNS, SASEGT. The CDR3 DNA follows: TGTGCCAGCAGTGAAGGGGGTTTTAGCAATCAGCCCCAGCATTTT. It specifies CASSEGGFSNQPQHF.

This chain connects TRBV30 to TRBJ1-3; D remains ambiguous. Germline values: CDR1 GTSNPN, CDR2 SVGIG (reference sequence). The CDR3 consists of 13 residues. Trimming took 2 bases from V and 9 from J, leaving 14 bases between them. DNA for the CDR3: TGTGCCTGGAGTTATACTGGAAAGGGCACCATATATTTT. This translates into CAWSYTGKGTIYF. Looking up the rest from reference TRBV30 and TRBJ1-3 gives the full variable domain: SQTIHQWPATLVQPVGSPLSLECTVEGTSNPNLYWYRQAAGRGLQLLFYSVGIGQISSEVPQNLSASRPQDRQFILSSKKLLLSDSGFYLCAWSYTGKGTIYFGEGSWLTVV.

The genes are TRBV11-2 and TRBJ2-7; 7 nucleotides match TRBD1. CDR1 and CDR2 (germline): SGHAT, FQNNGV. The CDR3 runs to 15 residues. V lost 2 bases and J lost 2; bases outside the gene matches: 6. The CDR3 nucleotides read TGTGCCAGCAGCTTACACAGGGGTTCCACCTACGAGCAGTACTTC. Translating it yields CASSLHRGSTYEQYF.

This clone was counted a few times. V usage is TRBV5-1 and J usage is TRBJ2-7; 7 bases fit TRBD1. Germline CDR1 reads SGHRS; CDR2 reads YFSETQ. V shed 1 base, J shed 5 bases, and the junction held 3 bases outside the gene matches. The CDR3 loop spans 13 amino acids. DNA for the CDR3: TGCGCCAGCAGCTTGTTGCAGGGGGACGAGCAGTACTTC. Its translation is CASSLLQGDEQYF.

This clone occurred once. This rearrangement joins TRBV28 to TRBJ2-2, with TRBD1 as a possible D gene (7 bases). This CDR3 is 13 amino acids long. Trimming left V 4 bases short and J 6 bases short, with 9 bases between. Germline V gene sequence: CDR1 MDHEN, CDR2 SYDVKM. CDR3: CASSSGGPGELFF. Here the CDR3 DNA reads TGTGCCAGCAGTTCAGGGGGGCCCGGGGAGCTGTTTTTT.

The chain joins TRBV7-2 to TRBJ2-4; D is ambiguous. Trimming removed 1 base at V and 6 bases at J, with 7 bases between. There are 13 residues in the CDR3. Per the germline V gene, CDR1 is SGHTA and CDR2 is FQGNSA. The CDR3 coding sequence is TGTGCCAGCAGCTTAGAAGTGGGAAACATTCAGTACTTC. This sequence encodes CASSLEVGNIQYF.

V and J are TRBV5-1 and TRBJ1-3, with TRBD1 matching over 8 bases. The germline CDR1 and CDR2 sequences are SGHRS and YFSETQ. Losses at the gene ends were 1 base for V and 0 bases for J; bases not matched to a gene: 3. The length of the CDR3 is 16 residues. CDR3 protein: CASSLQGANSGNTIYF. CDR3 DNA: TGCGCCAGCAGCTTGCAGGGGGCAAACTCTGGAAACACCATATATTTT.

The chain links TRBV6-5 to TRBJ2-7; possible D gene TRBD2, 6 bases. Germline-derived CDR1 and CDR2 are MNHEY and SVGAGI. The V end lost 6 bases, the J end lost 3 bases, and 12 bases lay between the germline ends. CDR3 length equals 13 residues. CDR3 sequence: CASSRGTFYEQYF. Written as DNA, the CDR3 is TGTGCCAGCAGCCGCGGGACTTTCTACGAGCAGTACTTC.

The chain links TRBV18 to TRBJ1-1; D is unclear. V lost 3 bases and J lost 3, with 14 bases in between. The CDR3 loop spans 15 amino acids. Per the germline V gene, CDR1 is KGHSH and CDR2 is LQKENI. The CDR3 region is CASSPPLKGDTEAFF. CDR3 coding DNA: TGTGCCAGCTCACCCCCTTTAAAGGGCGACACTGAAGCTTTCTTT.

This clone is a singleton in its sample. The chain carries TRBV7-7 and TRBJ1-3; 7 bases line up with TRBD1. Per germline, CDR1 SSHAT and CDR2 FNYEAQ (reference sequence). The CDR3 totals 14 residues. With 5 bases clipped from V and 4 bases from J, the junction kept 5 bases outside the gene matches. Here the CDR3 DNA reads TGTGCCAGCAGCCAGGGGGTTTTGGGAAACACCATATATTTT. It yields the protein CASSQGVLGNTIYF.

The rearrangement links TRBV4-3 to TRBJ2-7, with D possibly matching TRBD1 (6 bases). This CDR3 contains 15 residues. V was pared by 3 bases and J by 0 bases, with 12 bases between. Germline-derived CDR1 and CDR2 are LGHNA and YSLEER. CDR3 bases: TGCGCCAGCAGCCAGTATTTGGACAGCTCCTACGAGCAGTACTTC. Translated: CASSQYLDSSYEQYF.

The chain uses TRBV15 and TRBJ1-5; D is undetermined. The CDR3 contains 14 residues. The germline V gene encodes CDR1 LNHNV and CDR2 YYDKDF (reference sequence). The V end lost 0 bases, the J end lost 2 bases, and 5 bases lay between the germline ends. In nucleotides, the CDR3 is TGTGCCACCAGCAGAGATTTGGGCAATCAGCCCCAGCATTTT. This translates into CATSRDLGNQPQHF.